This TCR beta chain originates from a study of blood T cell repertoires in COVID-19. Turning to the study itself: COVID-19 samples collected from the United States, Italy and Spain covered acute and convalescent phases. The analysed material was cDNA or gDNA that came from T cells, B-cell-depleted T cells, or PBMCs.

Followed over time, Seattle patients had been enrolled while infection was active. Original methodology: Counts of nucleated cells, estimated from reference gene primer amplification, were obtained. Data came from immunoSEQ multiplex PCR; TCRdb stores just in-frame clones and leaves some out. That table furnishes V, J and clone size, whereas the DNA furnished D and trimming. The table shows 250,000 or so clones, with roughly 90% occurring only once. CDR3 length: 13 amino acids. V lost 0 bases, J lost 7 bases, and 7 bases lay in between. This receptor was obtained from an older woman with COVID-19, enrolled during active disease. Sequenced material: peripheral blood. V usage is TRBV12-3 or TRBV12-4 and J usage is TRBJ1-5; TRBD1 might be the D (5 bases). The CDR3 is CASSLAGAQPQHF. The CDR3 nucleotides are TGTGCCAGCAGTTTAGCAGGGGCACAGCCCCAGCATTTT.